These 16 T cell receptor beta chains came from one sample sequenced in a study of blood T cells in healthy people across ages. For the second PCR, which ran for roughly 7 to 11 cycles, a sample-barcoded 5' primer and a J-beta primer mix were used. TCRdb processed the 5' RACE reads anew with MiXCR; each CDR3 protein has one entry. Among approximately 800,000 distinct CDR3 sequences, just over 55% were seen once, and the ten largest hold roughly 25%. Sequencing used blood. These receptors came from a man aged 40-50 years in good health.

The genes are TRBV5-1 and TRBJ2-1, with 7 bases identical to TRBD1. CDR1 and CDR2 from the germline V gene are SGHRS and YFSETQ. The junction had 15 bases not matched to a gene; V was cut back by 6 bases and J by 0 bases. The CDR3 covers 18 residues. The CDR3, as DNA: TGCGCCAGCACCAGCATGCGACAGGGTCCCGGCTCCTACAATGAGCAGTTCTTC. The encoded protein is CASTSMRQGPGSYNEQFF.

V and J are TRBV10-3 and TRBJ2-5; TRBD1 matches at 8 bases. Germline lookup yields CDR1 ENHRY and CDR2 SYGVKD. V trimming: 2 bases; J trimming: 5 bases; junction bases outside the gene matches: 10. CDR3 size: 16 residues. The CDR3 nucleotides read TGTGCCATCAGTGAGACTCTACGACAGGGGCTTGAGACCCAGTACTTC. Its protein is CAISETLRQGLETQYF.

This rearrangement joins TRBV12-3 or TRBV12-4 to TRBJ1-2; possibly TRBD1 for D (5 bases). Deletions cut 6 bases from V and 0 bases from J, with 23 bases between. CDR3 size: 18 residues. CDR3 coding DNA: TGTGCCAGCAGCTCCAGCCGGGACTCACCTACGCCTAACTATGGCTACACCTTC. This translates into CASSSSRDSPTPNYGYTF.

This chain links TRBV28 with TRBJ2-7; no firm D call. This CDR3 has 15 amino acids. The germline gives CDR1 MDHEN, CDR2 SYDVKM. Trimming took off 2 bases at V and 6 bases at J, with 17 bases between the two ends. The CDR3 DNA reads as TGTGCCAGCAGTTTAGTTGGGCAGCTGGGATCCGAGCAGTACTTC. Its translation: CASSLVGQLGSEQYF. The full variable domain, with the rest looked up from reference TRBV28 and TRBJ2-7, is DVKVTQSSRYLVKRTGEKVFLECVQDMDHENMFWYRQDPGLGLRLIYFSYDVKMKEKGDIPEGYSVSREKKERFSLILESASTNQTSMYLCASSLVGQLGSEQYFGPGTRLTVT.

This clonotype has a single count. Compared with germline, one end of the junction differs, possibly owing to a read error. V gene TRBV5-6 combines with J gene TRBJ2-1, with D possibly TRBD2 on 6 matching bases. Germline CDR1 reads SGHDT; CDR2 reads YYEEEE. The CDR3 loop spans 17 amino acids. CDR3 protein: CASSLGLGISSYNGQFF. CDR3 in DNA: TGTGCCAGCAGCTTGGGACTAGGAATTAGCTCCTACAATGGGCAGTTCTTC.

This chain connects TRBV7-2 to TRBJ1-2; D not certain. The CDR3 is 14 amino acids. Germline CDR1 and CDR2: SGHTA and FQGNSA. Between the trimmed V and J ends, which lost 5 bases and 2 bases, there was a span of 12 bases. The CDR3 bases are TGTGCCAGCAGCGGCGCGGGTTCGAACTATGGCTACACCTTC. It yields the protein CASSGAGSNYGYTF.

There are a few counts of this clonotype. The chain uses TRBV2 and TRBJ1-6; no definite D call. CDR1 and CDR2 (germline): SNHLY, FYNNEI. CDR3 length: 14 residues. The CDR3 protein is CATSGARNNSPLHF. DNA of the CDR3: TGTGCTACCAGCGGTGCCAGGAATAATTCACCCCTCCACTTT. Full variable domain (missing parts from reference TRBV2 and TRBJ1-6): EPEVTQTPSHQVTQMGQEVILRCVPISNHLYFYWYRQILGQKVEFLVSFYNNEISEKSEIFDDQFSVERPDGSNFTLKIRSTKLEDSAMYFCATSGARNNSPLHFGNGTRLTVT.

The V call is TRBV7-8, the J call TRBJ1-2; maybe TRBD1 (5 bases). The CDR3 consists of 15 residues. V lost 2 bases and J lost 0, with 10 bases in between. The germline V gene has CDR1 SGHVS and CDR2 FQNEAQ. CDR3: CASSLRQTANYGYTF. DNA for the CDR3: TGTGCCAGCAGCTTAAGACAGACTGCTAACTATGGCTACACCTTC.

In its sample, this clonotype was seen a few times. The chain links TRBV12-3 or TRBV12-4 to TRBJ2-6; 9 nucleotides match TRBD1. This CDR3 comprises 15 residues. With V trimmed by 7 bases and J by 4 bases, 5 bases remained unmatched. Here the CDR3 reads CASTIQGAGANVLTF. The CDR3 DNA reads as TGTGCCAGCACCATACAGGGGGCGGGGGCCAACGTCCTGACTTTC.

The V and J genes are TRBV14 and TRBJ2-5; D might be TRBD1 or TRBD2, each matching 5 bases. V shed 8 bases and J shed 2 bases, with 15 bases lying between them. Germline V gene sequence: CDR1 SGHDN, CDR2 FVKESK. The CDR3 spans 14 residues. The CDR3 coding sequence is TGTGCCAGCGGGAACAGGAGAGGGCAAGAGACCCAGTACTTC. Protein sequence: CASGNRRGQETQYF.

This chain joins TRBV9 and TRBJ2-5; D may be TRBD2 (5 bases). V was clipped by 3 bases and J by 11 bases, with 29 bases between them. The V gene's germline CDR1 is SGDLS and CDR2 YYNGEE. The CDR3 length is 17 residues. The CDR3 is CASSARQVPGTHSEQYF. The CDR3 DNA sequence: TGTGCCAGCAGCGCCCGCCAAGTCCCGGGAACACACAGTGAGCAGTACTTC.

This sequence joins TRBV15 and TRBJ1-5; no definite D call. The CDR3 extends over 13 amino acids. Germline V gene data show CDR1 as LNHNV and CDR2 as YYDKDF (reference sequence). The V end lost 0 bases, the J end lost 7 bases, and 7 bases lay between the germline ends. Here the CDR3 reads CATSRDGGQPQHF. DNA of the CDR3: TGTGCCACCAGCAGAGATGGTGGGCAGCCCCAGCATTTT.

This chain connects TRBV29-1 to TRBJ1-1; D is perhaps TRBD1 (5 bases). CDR3 size: 11 residues. CDR1 SQVTM and CDR2 ANQGSEA come from the germline V gene. The germline V and J ends were trimmed by 4 bases and 10 bases, with 13 bases remaining between them. Here the CDR3 DNA reads TGCAGCGTTGTTTGGGGGGGGAGAGCTTTCTTT. Translating it yields CSVVWGGRAFF. Filled out from reference TRBV29-1 and TRBJ1-1, the complete variable domain reads SAVISQKPSRDICQRGTSLTIQCQVDSQVTMMFWYRQQPGQSLTLIATANQGSEATYESGFVIDKFPISRPNLTFSTLTVSNMSPEDSSIYLCSVVWGGRAFFGQGTRLTVV.

In the case of this clonotype: This may be a read error: a much more frequent sequence differs by one nucleotide. The rearrangement links TRBV29-1 to TRBJ2-7; 7 bases map to TRBD2. Germline loops: CDR1 SQVTM, CDR2 ANQGSEA. CDR3 length: 21 amino acids. V trimming: 4 bases; J trimming: 7 bases; junction bases outside the gene matches: 34. The CDR3 DNA follows: TGCAGCGTTGGAAGGAGTGAGGTGTTGGGGGGGATAATGGGGTCCTACAATGAGCAGTACTTC. Translation gives CSVGRSEVLGGIMGSYNEQYF.

The chain is built from TRBV4-2 and TRBJ1-2; D may be TRBD1 (5 bases). CDR1 is LGHNA and CDR2 is YNFKEQ in the germline V gene. The V and J ends lost 1 base and 2 bases respectively, with 11 bases between them. The CDR3 loop spans 15 amino acids. The CDR3 DNA reads as TGTGCCAGCAGCCAAGGTGAAGGACACAACTATGGCTACACCTTC. It specifies CASSQGEGHNYGYTF.

The chain recombines TRBV6-2 or TRBV6-3 with TRBJ2-5; D is tentatively TRBD1 or TRBD2 (5 bases each). The CDR3 has 15 residues. Germline V gene data show CDR1 as MNHEY and CDR2 as SVGEGT. Trimming stripped 6 bases from V and 5 bases from J, with 19 bases between. The DNA of the CDR3 is TGTGCCAGCAGCCCAAGGGGACGCCTTAGGGAGACCCAGTACTTC. This codes for CASSPRGRLRETQYF.